This section outlines one T cell receptor beta chain sequence together with its context. UMI-tagged 5'RACE template switching yielded the TCR beta cDNA. From the 5' RACE reads, TCRdb lists one entry per CDR3 protein and no DNA. The sample holds some 110,000 distinct CDR3 sequences. The CDR3 is 14 amino acids. Germline V lookup: CDR1 MNHEY, CDR2 SVGEGT. The sample belongs to a study of T cells expressing NK-cell markers. Study-wide context: Sorted CD3+CD56+NKG2C+, CD3+CD56+NKG2C- and CD3+CD56-NKG2C+ T cells supplied TCR beta repertoires.

This sequence joins TRBV6-2 or TRBV6-3 and TRBJ2-5; with no DNA, the TCRdb D assignment of TRBD1 cannot be verified. The sequence was collected from a woman aged 18 to 69 in good health. Input material: blood T cells: a sorted CD56 or NKG2C T cell subset, CD4+ or CD8+ T cells, or bulk PBMC T cells (not recorded which). This CDR3 reads CASRRDRTQETQYF.